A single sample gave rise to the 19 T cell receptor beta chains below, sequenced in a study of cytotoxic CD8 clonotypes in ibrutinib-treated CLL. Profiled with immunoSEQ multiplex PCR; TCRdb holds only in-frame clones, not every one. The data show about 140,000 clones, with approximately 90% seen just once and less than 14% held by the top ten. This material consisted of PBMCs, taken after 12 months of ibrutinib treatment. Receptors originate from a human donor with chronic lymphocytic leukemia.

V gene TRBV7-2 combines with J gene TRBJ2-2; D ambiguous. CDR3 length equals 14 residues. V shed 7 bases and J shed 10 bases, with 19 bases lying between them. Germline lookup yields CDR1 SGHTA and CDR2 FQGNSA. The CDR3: CASTPGGRVTELFF. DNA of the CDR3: TGTGCCAGCACCCCCGGTGGAAGGGTCACGGAGCTGTTTTTT.

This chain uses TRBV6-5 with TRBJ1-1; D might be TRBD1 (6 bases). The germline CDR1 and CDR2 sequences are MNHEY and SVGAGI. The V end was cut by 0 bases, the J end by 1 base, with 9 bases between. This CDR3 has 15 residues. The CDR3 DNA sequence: TGTGCCAGCAGTTACTCGGACAGAAAGAACACTGAAGCTTTCTTT. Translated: CASSYSDRKNTEAFF.

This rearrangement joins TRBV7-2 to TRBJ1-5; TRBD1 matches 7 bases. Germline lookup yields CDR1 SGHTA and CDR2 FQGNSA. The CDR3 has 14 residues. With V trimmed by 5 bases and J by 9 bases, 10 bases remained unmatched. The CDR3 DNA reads TGTGCCAGCAGCGGACGGACAGGCGGGGGGCCCCAGCATTTT. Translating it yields CASSGRTGGGPQHF.

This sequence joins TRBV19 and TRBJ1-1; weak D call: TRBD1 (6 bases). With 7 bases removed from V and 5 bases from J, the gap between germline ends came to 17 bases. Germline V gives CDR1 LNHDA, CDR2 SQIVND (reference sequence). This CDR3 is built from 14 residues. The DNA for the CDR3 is TGTGCCAGTACTAGCAGGGGCGGGAGGACTGAAGCTTTCTTT. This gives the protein CASTSRGGRTEAFF.

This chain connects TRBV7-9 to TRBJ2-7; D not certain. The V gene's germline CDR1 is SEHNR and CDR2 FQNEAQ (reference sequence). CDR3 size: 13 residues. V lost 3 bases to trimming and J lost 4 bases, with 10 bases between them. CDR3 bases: TGTGCCAGCAGCTTTCGGGCAACGTACGAGCAGTACTTC. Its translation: CASSFRATYEQYF.

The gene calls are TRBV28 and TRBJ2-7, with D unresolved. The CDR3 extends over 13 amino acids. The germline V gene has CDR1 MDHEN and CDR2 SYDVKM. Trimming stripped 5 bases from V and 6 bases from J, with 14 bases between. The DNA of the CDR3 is TGTGCCAGCAGTCCCCCCCCTATTGGCGAGCAGTACTTC. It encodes CASSPPPIGEQYF.

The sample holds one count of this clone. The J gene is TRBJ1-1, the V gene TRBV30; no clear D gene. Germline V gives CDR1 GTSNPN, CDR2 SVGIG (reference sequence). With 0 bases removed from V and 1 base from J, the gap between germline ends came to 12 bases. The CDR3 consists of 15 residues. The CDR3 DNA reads TGTGCCTGGAGTGTATTCGGCGGGAAGAACACTGAAGCTTTCTTT. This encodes CAWSVFGGKNTEAFF.

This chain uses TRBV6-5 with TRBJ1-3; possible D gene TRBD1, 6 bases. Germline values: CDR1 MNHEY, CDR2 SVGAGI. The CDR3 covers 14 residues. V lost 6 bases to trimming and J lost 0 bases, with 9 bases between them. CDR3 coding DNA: TGTGCCAGCAGCCGGACAGACTCTGGAAACACCATATATTTT. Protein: CASSRTDSGNTIYF.

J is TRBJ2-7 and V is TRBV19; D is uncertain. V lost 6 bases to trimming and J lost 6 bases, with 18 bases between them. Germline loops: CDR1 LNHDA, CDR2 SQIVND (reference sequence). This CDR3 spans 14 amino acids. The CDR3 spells CASSPTVGISEQYF. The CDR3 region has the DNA TGTGCCAGTAGCCCTACGGTAGGAATTTCCGAGCAGTACTTC.

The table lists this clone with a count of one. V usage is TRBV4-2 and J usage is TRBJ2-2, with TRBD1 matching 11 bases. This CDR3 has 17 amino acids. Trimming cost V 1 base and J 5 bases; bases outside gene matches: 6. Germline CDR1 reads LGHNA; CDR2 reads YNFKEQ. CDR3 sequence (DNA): TGTGCCAGCAGCCAAGTCGGACAGGGGGCCCATACCGGGGAGCTGTTTTTT. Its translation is CASSQVGQGAHTGELFF.

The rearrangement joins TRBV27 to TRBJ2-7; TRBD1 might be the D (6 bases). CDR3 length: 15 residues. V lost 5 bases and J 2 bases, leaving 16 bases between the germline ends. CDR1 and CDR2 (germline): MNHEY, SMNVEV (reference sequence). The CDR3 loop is CASSTTGRPPYEQYF. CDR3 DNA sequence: TGTGCCAGCAGTACCACAGGGCGTCCGCCCTACGAGCAGTACTTC.

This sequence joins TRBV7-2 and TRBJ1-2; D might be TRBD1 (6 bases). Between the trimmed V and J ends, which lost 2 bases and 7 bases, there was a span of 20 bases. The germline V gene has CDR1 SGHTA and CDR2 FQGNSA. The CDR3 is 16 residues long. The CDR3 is CASSLSEGRQAGGYTF. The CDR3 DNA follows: TGTGCCAGCAGCTTATCAGAGGGAAGACAGGCGGGTGGCTACACCTTC.

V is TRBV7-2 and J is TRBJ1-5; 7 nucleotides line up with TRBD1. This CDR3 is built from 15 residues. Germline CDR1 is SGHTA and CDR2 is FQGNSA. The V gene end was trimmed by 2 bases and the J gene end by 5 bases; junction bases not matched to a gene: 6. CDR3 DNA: TGTGCCAGCAGCTTATGGTCAGGGGGTGATCAGCCCCAGCATTTT. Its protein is CASSLWSGGDQPQHF.

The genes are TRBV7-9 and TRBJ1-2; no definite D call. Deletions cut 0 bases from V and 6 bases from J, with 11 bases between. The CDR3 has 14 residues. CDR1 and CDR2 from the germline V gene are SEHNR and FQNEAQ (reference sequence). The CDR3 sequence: CASSLAPISNGYTF. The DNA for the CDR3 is TGTGCCAGCAGCTTAGCTCCCATAAGCAATGGCTACACCTTC.

The CDR3 region is CASSLDGDRVQPQHF. The CDR3 region has the DNA TGCGCCAGCAGCTTGGATGGGGACAGGGTTCAGCCCCAGCATTTT. The chain links TRBV5-1 to TRBJ1-5, with 9 bases identical to TRBD1. CDR1 is SGHRS, CDR2 YFSETQ, per germline. The V gene end was trimmed by 0 bases and the J gene end by 6 bases; junction bases not matched to a gene: 4. The CDR3 extends over 15 amino acids.

The chain's CDR3 is CASSIQTGGEETQYF. In nucleotides, the CDR3 is TGTGCCAGTAGTATCCAGACAGGGGGTGAAGAGACCCAGTACTTC. The V and J genes are TRBV19 and TRBJ2-5; the match to TRBD1 covers 9 bases. J gave up 3 bases and V 3 bases, and 5 bases lay outside the gene matches. The V gene's germline CDR1 is LNHDA and CDR2 SQIVND (reference sequence). The CDR3 contains 15 residues.

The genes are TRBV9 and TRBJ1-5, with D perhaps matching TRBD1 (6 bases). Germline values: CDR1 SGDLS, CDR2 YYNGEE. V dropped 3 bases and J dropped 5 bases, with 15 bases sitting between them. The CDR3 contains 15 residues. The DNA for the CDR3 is TGTGCCAGCAGCGCCCAACAGGGTAGGGATCAGCCCCAGCATTTT. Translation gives CASSAQQGRDQPQHF.

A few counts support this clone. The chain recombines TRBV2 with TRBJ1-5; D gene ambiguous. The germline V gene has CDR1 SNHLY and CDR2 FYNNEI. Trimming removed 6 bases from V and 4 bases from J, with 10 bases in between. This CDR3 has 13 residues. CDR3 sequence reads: CASSAQENQPQHF. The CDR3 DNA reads TGTGCCAGCAGCGCCCAGGAGAATCAGCCCCAGCATTTT.

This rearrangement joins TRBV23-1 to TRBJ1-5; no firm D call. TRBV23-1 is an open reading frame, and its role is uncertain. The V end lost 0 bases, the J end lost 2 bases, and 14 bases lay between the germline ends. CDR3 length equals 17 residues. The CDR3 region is CASSQSPPGDRNQPQHF. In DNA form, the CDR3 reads TGCGCCAGCAGTCAATCACCCCCGGGAGATCGCAATCAGCCCCAGCATTTT.